The sequence of this TCR beta chain was determined in a study of a mutant IDH1 vaccine in newly diagnosed glioma (dated by TCRdb to about 2021). Concerning the study at large: Vaccination began 4-6 weeks after radiotherapy alone, or alongside temozolomide cycles in the chemotherapy-containing groups. Before enrollment, patients had received standard therapy of radiotherapy alone, temozolomide alone, or radiochemotherapy with temozolomide; most received the combination. Peripheral blood was collected at six visits: V03 (baseline), V05, V07, V10, V12 and V13. Of the 30 or so patients who were treated, 62.5% were male and about 40% were female, and the mean age was roughly 40 years. Longitudinal TCRB deep sequencing was done for about two dozen treated patients, wherever samples were available for exploratory analyses. Visit V12 was the week-35 safety follow-up and visit V13 was the week-47 end of study. Paper-wide results and their limitations: Selection of PBMC samples for TCRB deep sequencing was based on availability. The authors noted that analyses of patient blood samples could not be reproduced because of sample limitations. Changes in the top peripheral T cell clonotypes picked up by TCRB sequencing did not appear to be linked to pseudoprogression. Vaccine-induced immune responses across multiple MHC alleles were detected in approximately 94% of patients.

Library preparation used the immunoSEQ multiplex PCR assay. Rearranged TCR beta chain sequences were amplified with the hsTCRB Kit following the manufacturer's protocol. Sequencing of TCRB libraries was carried out on an Illumina MiSeq. On the study's bioinformatics: The proprietary platform of the kit vendor was used for demultiplexing, trimming and gene mapping. Here the immuneACCESS table is served through TCRdb, limited to in-frame sequences with V and J called. Missing clones are a known gap in these copies; in checked studies unresolved V genes cover under half, and the rest lacks a known reason. That table supplies the V and J calls and clone size; D and trimming were determined from the DNA. Present in this sample are about 24,000 clones, 82% of which were seen just once. About 4% of the sample rests with the top ten. Taken with the paper, the label for time point translates to: week 47, end of study. A 20-mer mutant IDH1 peptide at 300 micrograms in Montanide made up each vaccine dose, which was injected subcutaneously together with topical imiquimod. Patients received eight vaccinations in weeks 1, 3, 5, 7, 11, 15, 19 and 23, corresponding to visits V03 through V10. All donors had newly diagnosed IDH1-mutant astrocytomas of WHO grade 3 or 4 that showed loss of nuclear ATRX. The samples were drawn from NOA16, a multicentre, single-arm, open-label phase I trial in Germany that tested a mutant IDH1 peptide vaccine in humans for the first time. Genomic DNA for TCRB sequencing was isolated from EDTA blood with the DNeasy Blood and Tissue Kit.

V drops 6 bases and J drops 7 bases, leaving 19 bases in between. Reading the germline V gene (reference sequence) gives CDR1 MNHNY and CDR2 SVGAGI. From its cysteine to its phenylalanine, the CDR3 spans 15 amino acids. Just CDR3 DNA is preserved here, 45 bases in frame from base 1. Comments on this clone: Its recognized antigen is unknown. Per-base quality was not reported, and no clone a single base away is much larger than it.

Source: PBMCs, taken from a glioma patient whose treatment included an IDH1 peptide vaccine. Recombination connected TRBV6-6 to TRBJ1-5, and the D gene may be TRBD1, 6 bases matching. The TCR was taken from a man aged 35 to 55 with glioma. Some clones in this sample may be carry-over from other donors' samples. The CDR3 amino acid sequence is: CASSPFLQGRQPQHF. The DNA sequence reads TGTGCCAGCAGCCCCTTCTTACAGGGCCGGCAGCCCCAGCATTTT.